The next 13 T cell receptor beta chains were all read from a single sample in a study of shared clonotypes between healthy human individuals. Data came from immunoSEQ multiplex PCR; TCRdb stores just in-frame clones and leaves some out. Seen here are about 670,000 clones, approximately 75% observed once, and the top ten hold 1.8%. Sequencing was performed on memory CD4+ T cells sorted from blood. Sample subset: CD45RA-negative fraction. The receptors originated from a woman aged 25 to 39 in good health.

This rearrangement joins TRBV25-1 to TRBJ2-7; TRBD1 or TRBD2 may be the D gene (5 bases each). The CDR3 runs to 17 residues. Germline loops: CDR1 MGHDK, CDR2 SYGVNS. Trimming removed 2 bases at V and 3 bases at J, with 20 bases between. Here the CDR3 reads CASSERDPGTQIYEQYF. The CDR3 coding sequence is TGTGCCAGCAGTGAAAGGGATCCCGGGACCCAGATCTACGAGCAGTACTTC.

The chain recombines TRBV10-1 with TRBJ2-5; TRBD2 matches 9 bases. The V and J ends lost 2 bases and 7 bases, in that order; junction bases with no gene match: 11. The length of the CDR3 is 16 residues. Germline CDR1 is WNHNN and CDR2 is SYGVQD (reference sequence). CDR3: CASSEPATSGPGTQYF. For the CDR3, the DNA is TGCGCCAGCAGTGAGCCCGCGACTAGCGGACCGGGGACCCAGTACTTC.

This clone was counted between two and nine times. The CDR3, as DNA: TGTGCCAGCAGCTTGGGACAGGGGACGGGAGAGCAGTACTTC. The encoded protein is CASSLGQGTGEQYF. V usage is TRBV5-6 and J usage is TRBJ2-7, with 8 nucleotides matching TRBD1. The V segment lost 0 bases and the J segment 7 bases; nucleotides outside the gene matches: 6. The CDR3 totals 14 residues. Germline CDR1 SGHDT, CDR2 YYEEEE. The full variable domain, completed using reference TRBV5-6 and TRBJ2-7, is DAGVTQSPTHLIKTRGQQVTLRCSPKSGHDTVSWYQQALGQGPQFIFQYYEEEERQRGNFPDRFSGHQFPNYSSELNVNALLLGDSALYLCASSLGQGTGEQYFGPGTRLTVT.

A note on this clone: Other DNA sequences in this specimen translate into the identical CDR3. The rearrangement uses TRBV19 and TRBJ1-1; D may be TRBD1 (6 bases). This CDR3 region has 13 residues. CDR1 and CDR2 from the germline V gene are LNHDA and SQIVND (reference sequence). V lost 2 bases and J lost 5, with 9 bases in between. The CDR3 loop reads CASSITGSTEAFF. The CDR3 nucleotides are TGTGCCAGTAGTATAACAGGGAGTACTGAAGCTTTCTTT.

The V and J genes are TRBV27 and TRBJ2-3, with D tentatively TRBD1 or TRBD2 (5 bases each). V dropped 4 bases and J dropped 9 bases, with 26 bases sitting between them. The CDR3 is 17 amino acids. Germline CDR1 is MNHEY and CDR2 is SMNVEV (reference sequence). CDR3 in amino acids: CASSYTQGRSILGTQYF. CDR3 bases: TGTGCCAGCAGTTATACTCAGGGACGCAGCATTCTCGGGACGCAGTATTTT.

The sample holds one count of this clone. The DNA of the CDR3 is TGTGCCAGCAGTTCGGGGGATTATGGCTACACCTTC. This sequence encodes CASSSGDYGYTF. V and J are TRBV6-6 and TRBJ1-2, with a tentative D call TRBD1 (5 bases). Trimming removed 4 bases from V and 5 bases from J, with 8 bases in between. Per germline, CDR1 MNHNY and CDR2 SVGAGI (reference sequence). This CDR3 spans 12 amino acids.

The gene calls are TRBV18 and TRBJ2-7; D not resolved. Looked up from germline, CDR1 is KGHSH and CDR2 is LQKENI. V lost 5 bases to trimming and J lost 4 bases, with 12 bases between them. The CDR3 sequence is 13 residues long. The CDR3 loop is CASSVGSNYEQYF. The CDR3 nucleotides are TGTGCCAGCTCAGTGGGTAGCAATTACGAGCAGTACTTC.

This chain joins TRBV5-1 and TRBJ2-7; 9 bases map to TRBD2. Germline-derived CDR1 and CDR2 are SGHRS and YFSETQ. This CDR3 region has 17 residues. V was pared by 0 bases and J by 2 bases, with 9 bases of the junction left unmatched. The CDR3 DNA follows: TGCGCCAGCAGCTTGGGGGCTTTTAGCGGGAGCACCTACGAGCAGTACTTC. This gives the protein CASSLGAFSGSTYEQYF.

This chain connects TRBV11-3 to TRBJ2-5; TRBD2 matches 11 bases. J lost 0 bases, V lost 3 bases, and 0 bases had no gene match. Germline CDR1 reads SGHNT; CDR2 reads YENEEA. CDR3 length: 15 amino acids. This chain's CDR3 is CASSLGLADQETQYF. The CDR3 nucleotides read TGTGCCAGCAGCTTGGGACTAGCGGACCAAGAGACCCAGTACTTC.

The chain employs TRBV5-1 and TRBJ1-1; perhaps TRBD1 as D (6 bases). This CDR3 is built from 15 residues. V lost 0 bases, J lost 1 base, and 10 bases lay in between. The germline V gene has CDR1 SGHRS and CDR2 YFSETQ. CDR3 sequence: CASSLVPGQNTEAFF. DNA for the CDR3: TGCGCCAGCAGCTTGGTTCCGGGACAGAACACTGAAGCTTTCTTT.

The chain has TRBV7-3 and TRBJ1-1; D is perhaps TRBD1 (5 bases). Looked up from germline, CDR1 is SGHTA and CDR2 is FQGTGA. V was cut by 3 bases and J by 10 bases, with 18 bases left in between. The CDR3 consists of 14 residues. In nucleotides, the CDR3 is TGTGCCAGCAGCTTCAACGCAGGGTTGGGCCGAGCTTTCTTT. Its translation is CASSFNAGLGRAFF.

Of note for this clone: This CDR3 is also generated by other DNA sequences in the sample. The DNA of the CDR3 is TGTGCCAGCAGCCGGGACTTCTCATCCTACGAGCAGTACTTC. Protein: CASSRDFSSYEQYF. This chain uses TRBV6-5 with TRBJ2-7; TRBD2 might be the D (6 bases). Germline V CDR1 and CDR2: MNHEY, SVGAGI. Trimming left V 6 bases short and J 1 base short, with 13 bases between. The CDR3 extends over 14 amino acids.

The genes are TRBV11-2 and TRBJ1-5; no reliable D call. Germline CDR1 reads SGHAT; CDR2 reads FQNNGV. V shed 4 bases and J shed 4 bases, with 11 bases lying between them. The CDR3 contains 14 residues. The CDR3, as DNA: TGTGCCAGCAGCTCTCAGCGTGTGAATCAGCCCCAGCATTTT. This codes for CASSSQRVNQPQHF.